Detailed here is one T cell receptor beta chain. The data belong to a study of blood T cell repertoires in COVID-19. Study-level background: Both acute and convalescent COVID-19 samples were obtained from the United States, Italy and Spain. T cells, B-cell-depleted T cells, or PBMCs provided the cDNA or gDNA that served as material.

Enrollees, roughly 18 to 89 years old, lived in 24 US areas. Cohorts were based on clinical histories the participants reported. The protocol was immunoSEQ multiplex PCR, while the TCRdb copy is restricted to in-frame clones and leaves out a portion. The table includes approximately 210,000 clones, roughly 88% detected once. Deletions cut 3 bases from V and 2 bases from J, with 8 bases between. Per the germline V gene, CDR1 is GTSNPN and CDR2 is SVGIG (reference sequence). The CDR3 extends over 13 amino acids. The clonotype comes from a woman aged 45-60 years with acute COVID-19. The sequenced material came from PBMCs or T cells enriched from blood (not recorded which). The gene calls are TRBV30 and TRBJ2-1, with no clear D. CDR3 DNA sequence: TGTGCCTGGAGACAGAATACCTACAATGAGCAGTTCTTC. It translates to CAWRQNTYNEQFF.